The 8 T cell receptor beta chains reported below all come from one sample, sequenced in a study of OX40 agonist ivuxolimab in advanced cancers. Sequencing was performed with immunoSEQ multiplex PCR; in TCRdb, only in-frame clones are kept and a portion is missing. This table has over 85,000 clones, roughly nine tenths appearing once. Sequences were derived from CD4+ or CD8+ T cells sorted from blood, sampled in a trial of the OX40 agonist ivuxolimab. These receptors all stem from an adult with an advanced solid tumor such as melanoma, head and neck, liver or kidney cancer.

The J gene is TRBJ2-3, the V gene TRBV5-1; D unresolved. V was cut by 4 bases and J by 6 bases, with 12 bases left in between. Germline loops: CDR1 SGHRS, CDR2 YFSETQ. The CDR3 is made up of 13 amino acids. The CDR3 DNA follows: TGCGCCAGCAGCAGCCTAGAGGCCGATACGCAGTATTTT. Protein: CASSSLEADTQYF.

The chain couples TRBV2 to TRBJ2-7; 8 bases fit TRBD1. The CDR3 is made up of 15 amino acids. The V gene's germline CDR1 is SNHLY and CDR2 FYNNEI. The ends lost 4 bases at V and 7 bases at J; junction bases unmatched: 12. CDR3 protein: CASSVPPTGADEQYF. CDR3 coding DNA: TGTGCCAGCAGTGTTCCCCCGACAGGGGCAGATGAGCAGTACTTC. Drawing the rest from reference TRBV2 and TRBJ2-7, the complete variable domain is EPEVTQTPSHQVTQMGQEVILRCVPISNHLYFYWYRQILGQKVEFLVSFYNNEISEKSEIFDDQFSVERPDGSNFTLKIRSTKLEDSAMYFCASSVPPTGADEQYFGPGTRLTVT.

The chain combines TRBV18 with TRBJ2-1; D is undetermined. V gave up 3 bases and J gave up 9 bases, with 15 bases separating them. CDR1 is KGHSH and CDR2 is LQKENI in the germline V gene. The CDR3 length is 14 residues. CDR3: CASSPPLGLGEQFF. The DNA of the CDR3 is TGTGCCAGCTCACCGCCCCTGGGCCTGGGTGAGCAGTTCTTC.

The rearrangement uses TRBV19 and TRBJ2-3, with TRBD2 matching 12 bases. The trim removed 2 bases at V and 0 bases at J, leaving 21 bases unmatched. Germline CDR1 LNHDA, CDR2 SQIVND (reference sequence). The CDR3 is 23 amino acids. CDR3 sequence (DNA): TGTGCCAGTAGTATATCCGGACTAGCGGGATCGAACGTTTTGGACTCTAGCACAGATACGCAGTATTTT. Protein sequence: CASSISGLAGSNVLDSSTDTQYF.

The rearrangement links TRBV7-2 to TRBJ2-7; TRBD2 might be the D (7 bases). V lost 5 bases to trimming and J lost 3 bases, with 17 bases between them. Germline lookup yields CDR1 SGHTA and CDR2 FQGNSA. The CDR3 extends over 15 amino acids. The CDR3 reads CASSPQQGLLYEQYF. The DNA of the CDR3 is TGTGCCAGCAGCCCTCAACAGGGACTACTCTACGAGCAGTACTTC.

V is TRBV2 and J is TRBJ2-7; D is possibly TRBD2 (6 bases). Germline V lookup: CDR1 SNHLY, CDR2 FYNNEI. This CDR3 has 16 amino acids. Trimming cost V 1 base and J 2 bases, with 15 bases left between them. CDR3 region: CASSEGWGEPTYEQYF. CDR3 bases: TGTGCCAGCAGTGAAGGGTGGGGGGAACCGACCTACGAGCAGTACTTC.

V gene TRBV19 combines with J gene TRBJ1-3; no clear D. Germline CDR1 and CDR2: LNHDA and SQIVND (reference sequence). This CDR3 comprises 14 residues. V was shortened by 6 bases and J by 2 bases, with 11 bases between the two germline ends. The CDR3 loop reads CASRPLGAGNTIYF. DNA for the CDR3: TGTGCCAGTAGGCCCCTTGGGGCTGGAAACACCATATATTTT. The complete variable domain, with remaining parts taken from reference TRBV19 and TRBJ1-3, reads DGGITQSPKYLFRKEGQNVTLSCEQNLNHDAMYWYRQDPGQGLRLIYYSQIVNDFQKGDIAEGYSVSREKKESFPLTVTSAQKNPTAFYLCASRPLGAGNTIYFGEGSWLTVV.

The chain recombines TRBV6-5 with TRBJ1-1; D not resolved. Trimming removed 6 bases from V and 1 base from J, with 9 bases in between. Germline V CDR1 and CDR2: MNHEY, SVGAGI. The CDR3 spans 13 residues. CDR3 DNA: TGTGCCAGCAGCCCCATCTGGAACACTGAAGCTTTCTTT. This gives the protein CASSPIWNTEAFF.